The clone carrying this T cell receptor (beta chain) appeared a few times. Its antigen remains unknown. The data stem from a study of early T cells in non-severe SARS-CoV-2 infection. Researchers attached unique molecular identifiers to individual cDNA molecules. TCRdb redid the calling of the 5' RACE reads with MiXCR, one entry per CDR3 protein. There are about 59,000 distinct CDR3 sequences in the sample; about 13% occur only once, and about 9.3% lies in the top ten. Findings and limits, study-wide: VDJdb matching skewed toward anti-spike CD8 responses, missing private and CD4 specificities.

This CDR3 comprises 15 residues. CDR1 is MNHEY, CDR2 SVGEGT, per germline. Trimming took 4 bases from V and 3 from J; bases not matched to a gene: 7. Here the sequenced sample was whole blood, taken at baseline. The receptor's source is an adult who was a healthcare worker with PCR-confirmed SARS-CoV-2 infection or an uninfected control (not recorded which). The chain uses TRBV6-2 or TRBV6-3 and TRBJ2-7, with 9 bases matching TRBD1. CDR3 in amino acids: CASSSRTGEDYEQYF. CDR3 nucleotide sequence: TGTGCCAGCAGTTCCCGGACAGGGGAAGACTACGAGCAGTACTTC.